This entry is about one T cell receptor beta chain. As yet, its antigen is unknown. This sample is part of a study of T cells in localized non-small cell lung cancer. Broader study findings: Longer overall survival was linked to higher blood T cell density. Across samples, adjacent lung featured a median around 57 of the top 100 tumor clones.

Sequencing was performed with immunoSEQ multiplex PCR; in TCRdb, only in-frame clones are kept and a portion is missing. There are around 16,000 clones in the sample; 85% occur only once, and about 24% lies in the top ten. The J segment lost 4 bases and the V segment lost 4 bases, leaving 2 bases of the junction unmatched. The germline gives CDR1 MNHEY, CDR2 SVGAGI. There are 14 residues in the CDR3. The sequence derives from a male donor older than 55 with stage I lung adenocarcinoma. The material was peripheral blood, obtained before any cancer treatment. This rearrangement joins TRBV6-5 to TRBJ1-3; 9 bases map to TRBD1. As DNA, the CDR3 is TGTGCCAGCAGTTCAGGGACAGGGGGAAACACCATATATTTT. Amino acid sequence: CASSSGTGGNTIYF.